This T cell receptor (beta chain) was sequenced for a study of blood T cell repertoires in COVID-19. On the study more broadly: T cells, B-cell-depleted T cells, or PBMCs supplied cDNA or gDNA.

The repertoire was sequenced with immunoSEQ multiplex PCR; TCRdb's copy has only in-frame clones and lacks some. The data show some 42,000 clones, with around four fifths seen just once and roughly 5.7% held by the top ten. The V end was cut by 3 bases, the J end by 7 bases, with 9 bases between. CDR3 length: 13 residues. Germline CDR1 and CDR2: KGHDR and SFDVKD. This clone was seen a handful of times. Material for sequencing was peripheral blood. This TCR was sampled from a man aged 45-60 years with active COVID-19. The J gene is TRBJ2-1, the V gene TRBV24-1; D is perhaps TRBD1 (6 bases). CDR3 sequence: CATSDPGTNEQFF. In nucleotides, the CDR3 is TGTGCCACCAGTGATCCAGGGACAAATGAGCAGTTCTTC.